The 26 T cell receptor beta chains below come from one sample, sequenced in a study of T cells in Graves' hyperthyroidism and ophthalmopathy. RNA transcripts were the template for amplifying TCR beta CDR3 regions. With the HTBI primer set, the TCR CDR3 went through a first round of RT-PCR. Each CDR3 protein gets one entry after TCRdb re-called the multiplex PCR reads with MiXCR. The table shows hundreds of thousands of distinct CDR3 sequences, with over 40% occurring only once. The specimen sequenced was peripheral blood or thyroid tissue (not recorded which). These receptors were obtained from an adult man with Graves' disease, either hyperthyroidism or ophthalmopathy (not recorded which).

The rearrangement joins TRBV15 to TRBJ2-7; 9 bases are a match to TRBD1. Germline lookup yields CDR1 LNHNV and CDR2 YYDKDF (reference sequence). V lost 3 bases to trimming and J lost 5 bases; unmatched junction nucleotides: 11. The CDR3 extends over 16 amino acids. The CDR3 nucleotides read TGTGCCACCAGCAGCGTCACAGGGGGCTTTTATGACGAGCAGTACTTC. Translation: CATSSVTGGFYDEQYF.

This clonotype was counted a few times. This sequence joins TRBV2 and TRBJ1-1, with TRBD1 as a possible D gene (6 bases). Per the germline V gene, CDR1 is SNHLY and CDR2 is FYNNEI. The CDR3 totals 13 residues. V shed 6 bases and J shed 2 bases, with 10 bases lying between them. CDR3 DNA: TGTGCCAGCAGAGACAGGATAAACACTGAAGCTTTCTTT. It yields the protein CASRDRINTEAFF.

CDR3 nucleotide sequence: TGTGCCATCATGGAGGGCGCGCCTTACGAGCAGTACTTC. Its translation is CAIMEGAPYEQYF. The rearrangement uses TRBV10-3 and TRBJ2-7, with D possibly matching TRBD2 (6 bases). Germline V gene lookup returns CDR1 ENHRY and CDR2 SYGVKD. V shed 7 bases and J shed 4 bases, with 14 bases lying between them. This CDR3 has 13 amino acids.

This clonotype has a handful of counts. This chain uses TRBV20-1 with TRBJ1-5; 8 bases agree with TRBD1. V lost 3 bases to trimming and J lost 6 bases; unmatched junction nucleotides: 4. The CDR3 has 13 residues. Looked up from germline, CDR1 is DFQATT and CDR2 is SNEGSKA (reference sequence). CDR3 nucleotides: TGCAGTGCTAGCCAGGGGGCGACTCAGCCCCAGCATTTT. Translating it yields CSASQGATQPQHF.

This clonotype was found many times. This chain uses TRBV2 with TRBJ1-1; D gene uncertain. Germline V gene data show CDR1 as SNHLY and CDR2 as FYNNEI. The CDR3 is 14 amino acids. V was clipped by 7 bases and J by 11 bases, with 23 bases between them. The CDR3 DNA follows: TGTGCCAGCACTCTGACGGTGACTGGGAATTGGGCTTTCTTT. Protein: CASTLTVTGNWAFF.

The chain recombines TRBV7-9 with TRBJ1-1; 11 bases are a match to TRBD1. The V segment lost 4 bases and the J segment 5 bases; nucleotides outside the gene matches: 6. CDR1 and CDR2 from the germline V gene are SEHNR and FQNEAQ (reference sequence). This CDR3 contains 15 residues. CDR3 loop: CASSSPGQGVTEAFF. Written as DNA, the CDR3 is TGTGCCAGCAGCTCCCCGGGACAGGGGGTAACTGAAGCTTTCTTT.

CDR3: CSVVRSGSGSFYEQYF. CDR3 DNA sequence: TGCAGCGTTGTAAGATCGGGGAGCGGGAGCTTCTACGAGCAGTACTTC. V usage is TRBV29-1 and J usage is TRBJ2-7; 8 nucleotides line up with TRBD2. The CDR3 has 16 residues. Germline V gene lookup returns CDR1 SQVTM and CDR2 ANQGSEA. The trim removed 4 bases at V and 3 bases at J, leaving 14 bases unmatched.

This chain uses TRBV5-1 with TRBJ2-5; D unresolved. The length of the CDR3 is 16 residues. V was pared by 4 bases and J by 2 bases, with 18 bases between. Per the germline V gene, CDR1 is SGHRS and CDR2 is YFSETQ. DNA for the CDR3: TGCGCCAGCAGCGTTGAAGATGGGCAGCGTCAAGAGACCCAGTACTTC. Translated, it gives CASSVEDGQRQETQYF.

This rearrangement joins TRBV2 to TRBJ1-1, with TRBD1 as a possible D gene (5 bases). The CDR3 runs to 15 residues. V lost 6 bases, J lost 4 bases, and 18 bases lay in between. Germline V CDR1 and CDR2: SNHLY, FYNNEI. The CDR3 DNA reads TGTGCCAGCAGCGTAGCGGGGCGCGGGGGCACTGAAGCTTTCTTT. Translating it yields CASSVAGRGGTEAFF.

This clonotype was detected many times. The V and J genes are TRBV20-1 and TRBJ2-5; D unclear. Trimming cost V 0 bases and J 2 bases, with 13 bases left between them. Germline loops: CDR1 DFQATT, CDR2 SNEGSKA (reference sequence). CDR3 length: 15 residues. The CDR3 protein is CSARDFGRQQETQYF. The CDR3 DNA reads as TGCAGTGCTAGAGATTTTGGTCGGCAGCAAGAGACCCAGTACTTC.

The rearrangement joins TRBV9 to TRBJ1-6; 10 positions match TRBD1. Unmatched junction bases numbered 10, after V lost 7 bases and J lost 9 bases. The length of the CDR3 is 15 residues. Germline V CDR1 and CDR2: SGDLS, YYNGEE. This CDR3 is CASGRGQGGVSPLHF. In DNA, the CDR3 is TGTGCCAGCGGCCGTGGACAGGGGGGCGTTTCACCCCTCCACTTT. The whole variable domain, remainder taken from reference TRBV9 and TRBJ1-6, is DSGVTQTPKHLITATGQRVTLRCSPRSGDLSVYWYQQSLDQGLQFLIQYYNGEERAKGNILERFSAQQFPDLHSELNLSSLELGDSALYFCASGRGQGGVSPLHFGNGTRLTVT.

Points on this clonotype: A much larger clone sits a single nucleotide away, making a read error possible. This chain links TRBV7-6 with TRBJ1-6, with a possible D match to TRBD1 (6 bases). CDR3 length: 16 amino acids. The V and J ends lost 5 bases and 6 bases respectively, with 17 bases between them. CDR1 SGHVS and CDR2 FNYEAQ come from the germline V gene. CDR3 in amino acids: CASSPEPRDINSPLHF. Here the CDR3 DNA reads TGTGCCAGCAGCCCTGAGCCCAGGGACATTAATTCACCCCTCCACTTT. The entire variable domain, with the rest obtained from reference TRBV7-6 and TRBJ1-6, is as follows: GAGVSQSPRYKVTKRGQDVALRCDPISGHVSLYWYRQALGQGPEFLTYFNYEAQQDKSGLPNDRFSAERPEGSISTLTIQRTEQRDSAMYRCASSPEPRDINSPLHFGNGTRLTVT.

This clonotype has a single count. The genes are TRBV25-1 and TRBJ1-4; 7 nucleotides match TRBD1. Germline V gene lookup returns CDR1 MGHDK and CDR2 SYGVNS. The junction had 6 bases not matched to a gene; V was cut back by 2 bases and J by 6 bases. The CDR3 totals 15 residues. The CDR3 DNA is TGTGCCAGCAGTGAACCAAGGGGGCCGGATGAAAAACTGTTTTTT. Amino acid sequence: CASSEPRGPDEKLFF.

Only a few counts were recorded for this clonotype. The V and J genes are TRBV20-1 and TRBJ1-1; 7 bases agree with TRBD1. From germline, CDR1 is DFQATT and CDR2 SNEGSKA (reference sequence). The CDR3 sequence is 15 residues long. V was clipped by 2 bases and J by 1 base; unmatched bases: 7. CDR3 sequence reads: CSARRVRGRNTEAFF. As DNA, the CDR3 is TGCAGTGCTAGAAGGGTCAGGGGGAGGAACACTGAAGCTTTCTTT.

This chain joins TRBV9 and TRBJ2-7, with TRBD1 matching over 11 bases. Germline-derived CDR1 and CDR2 are SGDLS and YYNGEE. The CDR3 has 13 residues. V lost 4 bases and J lost 6; bases outside the gene matches: 3. Here the CDR3 reads CASSQGTGGEQYF. The CDR3 DNA is TGTGCCAGCAGCCAAGGGACAGGGGGCGAGCAGTACTTC.

The chain carries TRBV7-2 and TRBJ2-7; D gene unclear. This CDR3 is 14 amino acids long. Germline values: CDR1 SGHTA, CDR2 FQGNSA. Deletions cut 3 bases from V and 0 bases from J, with 9 bases between. CDR3 sequence: CASSLGFPSYEQYF. CDR3 DNA: TGTGCCAGCAGCTTGGGGTTTCCCTCCTACGAGCAGTACTTC.

This clonotype was seen once. V and J are TRBV7-8 and TRBJ1-4, with 11 positions matching TRBD1. Unmatched junction bases numbered 2, after V lost 3 bases and J lost 2 bases. Germline assignment: CDR1 SGHVS and CDR2 FQNEAQ. The CDR3 runs 16 residues. The CDR3 DNA reads as TGTGCCAGCAGCTTCCGGGACAGGGGGACTAATGAAAAACTGTTTTTT. Its protein is CASSFRDRGTNEKLFF.

V is TRBV7-9 and J is TRBJ1-2; maybe TRBD1 (6 bases). CDR1 SEHNR and CDR2 FQNEAQ come from the germline V gene (reference sequence). The CDR3 totals 15 residues. With 5 bases removed from V and 6 bases from J, the gap between germline ends came to 19 bases. In DNA form, the CDR3 reads TGTGCCAGCAGCCTACAGGGCAGGGAGGAGGATGGCTACACCTTC. It encodes CASSLQGREEDGYTF.

V gene TRBV7-9 combines with J gene TRBJ2-7, with TRBD2 identical over 7 bases. Germline trimming cut 5 bases from V and 6 bases from J; bases unmatched to any gene: 16. CDR3 length equals 16 residues. CDR1 and CDR2 from the germline V gene are SEHNR and FQNEAQ (reference sequence). DNA of the CDR3: TGTGCCAGCAGCCAAGATCAGTGGGAGGGCCCGTTCGAGCAGTACTTC. This codes for CASSQDQWEGPFEQYF.

The chain joins TRBV24-1 to TRBJ2-5; 8 bases match TRBD2. Germline assignment: CDR1 KGHDR and CDR2 SFDVKD. The J segment lost 5 bases and the V segment lost 5 bases, leaving 9 bases of the junction unmatched. The CDR3 is 15 amino acids. The CDR3 coding sequence is TGTGCCACCAGTGTAGCGGGGCAGGGGAGGGAGACCCAGTACTTC. Protein sequence: CATSVAGQGRETQYF.

The chain combines TRBV9 with TRBJ1-4; 9 bases are a match to TRBD1. This CDR3 has 14 amino acids. V lost 4 bases to trimming and J lost 6 bases; unmatched junction nucleotides: 4. Germline V gene data show CDR1 as SGDLS and CDR2 as YYNGEE. CDR3 nucleotide sequence: TGTGCCAGCAGCCCCGGGACAGGGCATGAAAAACTGTTTTTT. This translates into CASSPGTGHEKLFF.

In its sample, this clonotype was seen once. One end of the junction is discordant with germline, which a read error may explain. The rearrangement links TRBV20-1 to TRBJ1-5, with D unclear. Germline loops: CDR1 DFQATT, CDR2 SNEGSKA (reference sequence). The CDR3 sequence is 12 residues long. DNA of the CDR3: TGCGGTGCTAGTAATACGAATCAGTCCCAGCATTTT. Residues: CGASNTNQSQHF.

This clonotype was observed a handful of times. The chain uses TRBV7-9 and TRBJ1-1; no firm D call. Germline V lookup: CDR1 SEHNR, CDR2 FQNEAQ (reference sequence). The CDR3 is 15 residues long. Trimming cost V 0 bases and J 0 bases, with 8 bases left between them. DNA for the CDR3: TGTGCCAGCAGCTTAGCCAGGCAGTTGAACACTGAAGCTTTCTTT. Protein product: CASSLARQLNTEAFF. Full variable domain (remainder filled in from reference TRBV7-9 and TRBJ1-1): DTGVSQNPRHKITKRGQNVTFRCDPISEHNRLYWYRQTLGQGPEFLTYFQNEAQLEKSRLLSDRFSAERPKGSFSTLEIQRTEQGDSAMYLCASSLARQLNTEAFFGQGTRLTVV.

Only a few counts were recorded for this clonotype. The chain recombines TRBV15 with TRBJ2-7, with 12 bases that match TRBD1. Unmatched junction bases numbered 7, after V lost 0 bases and J lost 4 bases. Germline V gene sequence: CDR1 LNHNV, CDR2 YYDKDF (reference sequence). CDR3 size: 17 residues. CDR3 nucleotide sequence: TGTGCCACCAGCAGAGATCTTCCGGGACAGGGGGCTTACGAGCAGTACTTC. Protein product: CATSRDLPGQGAYEQYF.

In this sample, this clonotype turned up many times. The V call is TRBV24-1, the J call TRBJ1-5; 8 bases map to TRBD1. The CDR3 runs 12 residues. The V gene's germline CDR1 is KGHDR and CDR2 SFDVKD. V lost 4 bases to trimming and J lost 14 bases; unmatched junction nucleotides: 6. This CDR3 is CATSEAQGVEHF. The CDR3 nucleotides are TGTGCCACCAGTGAGGCACAGGGGGTCGAGCATTTT.

The J gene is TRBJ1-4, the V gene TRBV11-1; D unresolved. The V end lost 11 bases, the J end lost 8 bases, and 12 bases lay between the germline ends. The germline V gene has CDR1 SGHAT and CDR2 FQDESV (reference sequence). CDR3 length: 11 residues. The CDR3 protein is CAVGLREKLFF. The CDR3 DNA reads as TGTGCCGTCGGGCTTCGGGAAAAACTGTTTTTT.